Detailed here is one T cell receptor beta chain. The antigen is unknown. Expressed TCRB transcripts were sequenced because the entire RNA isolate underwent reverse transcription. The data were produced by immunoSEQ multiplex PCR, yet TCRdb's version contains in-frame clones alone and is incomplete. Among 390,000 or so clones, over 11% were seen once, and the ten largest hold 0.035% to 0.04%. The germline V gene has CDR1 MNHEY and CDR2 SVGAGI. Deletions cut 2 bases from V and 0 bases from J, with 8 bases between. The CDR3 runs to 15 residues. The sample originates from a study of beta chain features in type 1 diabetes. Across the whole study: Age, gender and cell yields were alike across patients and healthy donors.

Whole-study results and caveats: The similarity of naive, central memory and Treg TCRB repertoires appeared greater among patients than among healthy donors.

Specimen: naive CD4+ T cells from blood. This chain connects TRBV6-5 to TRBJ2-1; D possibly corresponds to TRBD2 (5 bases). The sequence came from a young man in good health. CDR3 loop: CASSYGSISYNEQFF. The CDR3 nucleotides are TGTGCCAGCAGTTACGGGAGTATCTCCTACAATGAGCAGTTCTTC.